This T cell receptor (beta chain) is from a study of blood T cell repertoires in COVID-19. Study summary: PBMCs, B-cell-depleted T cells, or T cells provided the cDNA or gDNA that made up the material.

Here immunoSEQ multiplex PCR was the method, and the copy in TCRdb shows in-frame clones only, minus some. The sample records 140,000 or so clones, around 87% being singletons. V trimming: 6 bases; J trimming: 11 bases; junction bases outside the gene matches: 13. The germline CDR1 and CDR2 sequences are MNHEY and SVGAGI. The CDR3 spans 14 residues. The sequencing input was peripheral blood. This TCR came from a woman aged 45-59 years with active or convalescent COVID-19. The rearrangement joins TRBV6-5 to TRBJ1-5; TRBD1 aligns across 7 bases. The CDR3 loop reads CASRGQEVRVTQHF. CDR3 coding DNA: TGTGCCAGCAGAGGACAGGAGGTCAGAGTGACCCAGCATTTT.